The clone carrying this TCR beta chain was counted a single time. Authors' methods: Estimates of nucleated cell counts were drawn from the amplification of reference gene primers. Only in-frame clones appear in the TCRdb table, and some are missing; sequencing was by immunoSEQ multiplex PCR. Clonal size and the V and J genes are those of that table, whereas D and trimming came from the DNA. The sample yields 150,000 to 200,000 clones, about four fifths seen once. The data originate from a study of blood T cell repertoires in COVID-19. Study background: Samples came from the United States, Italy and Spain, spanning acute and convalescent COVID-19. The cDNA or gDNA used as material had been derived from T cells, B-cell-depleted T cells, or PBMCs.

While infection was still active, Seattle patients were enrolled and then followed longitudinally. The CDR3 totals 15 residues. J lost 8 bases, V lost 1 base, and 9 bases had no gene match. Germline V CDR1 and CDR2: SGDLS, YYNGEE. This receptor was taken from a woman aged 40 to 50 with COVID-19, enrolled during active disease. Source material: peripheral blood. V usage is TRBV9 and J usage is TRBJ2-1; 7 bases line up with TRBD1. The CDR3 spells CASSVTPTGMDEQFF. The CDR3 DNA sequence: TGTGCCAGCAGCGTAACCCCGACAGGGATGGATGAGCAGTTCTTC.